This passage covers 17 T cell receptor beta chains from one sample sequenced in a study of CD8 T cells in ankylosing spondylitis. In TCRdb, the 5' RACE reads were re-called with MiXCR into one record per CDR3 protein. The profile shows under 150,000 distinct CDR3 sequences, around 9% of them singletons. The sample consisted of blood, either unsorted or a sorted T cell fraction (not recorded which). The receptors were sampled from a male donor with ankylosing spondylitis or in good health (not recorded which).

Ten or more counts support this clonotype. The V and J genes are TRBV7-8 and TRBJ2-1; 10 bases match TRBD2. V lost 5 bases, J lost 9 bases, and 7 bases stayed unmatched. The germline CDR1 and CDR2 sequences are SGHVS and FQNEAQ. CDR3 length: 14 amino acids. This CDR3 reads CASSLTSGTGEQFF. The CDR3 nucleotides read TGTGCCAGCAGCCTAACTAGCGGGACTGGTGAGCAGTTCTTC.

The table lists this clonotype with many counts. V is TRBV20-1 and J is TRBJ2-1; D gene ambiguous. The germline V and J ends were trimmed by 7 bases and 7 bases, with 17 bases remaining between them. The CDR3 consists of 13 residues. Germline V gene lookup returns CDR1 DFQATT and CDR2 SNEGSKA (reference sequence). CDR3 DNA: TGCAGTGGTCGGCGGACCAACCGGAATGAGCAGTTCTTC. Amino acid sequence: CSGRRTNRNEQFF.

This clonotype was picked up many times. The CDR3 sequence is CASSLALAAVVDTQYF. The CDR3 DNA is TGTGCCAGCAGTTTAGCGCTAGCGGCTGTCGTCGATACGCAGTATTTT. V and J are TRBV12-3 or TRBV12-4 and TRBJ2-3, with 7 bases fitting TRBD2. CDR3 length equals 16 residues. With V trimmed by 0 bases and J by 6 bases, 9 bases remained unmatched.

This clonotype came up many times. The DNA for the CDR3 is TGTGCCAGCAGCTCGAAACCTGCCAGCGGGAGGGCAATTGAGCAGTTCTTC. This gives the protein CASSSKPASGRAIEQFF. The V gene is TRBV7-9, the J gene TRBJ2-1; TRBD2 matches at 10 bases. V was pared by 4 bases and J by 9 bases, with 15 bases of the junction left unmatched. CDR3 length equals 17 residues. The germline V gene encodes CDR1 SEHNR and CDR2 FQNEAQ (reference sequence). Full variable domain (missing parts from reference TRBV7-9 and TRBJ2-1): DTGVSQNPRHKITKRGQNVTFRCDPISEHNRLYWYRQTLGQGPEFLTYFQNEAQLEKSRLLSDRFSAERPKGSFSTLEIQRTEQGDSAMYLCASSSKPASGRAIEQFFGPGTRLTVL.

This clonotype was counted at least ten times. This chain joins TRBV7-2 and TRBJ2-1; perhaps TRBD1 as D (6 bases). The CDR3 runs to 11 residues. Per germline, CDR1 SGHTA and CDR2 FQGNSA. Trimming removed 5 bases at V and 15 bases at J, with 14 bases between. This CDR3 is CASSQGQARFF. CDR3 sequence (DNA): TGTGCCAGCAGCCAGGGGCAAGCCCGGTTCTTC. The variable domain in full, completed from reference TRBV7-2 and TRBJ2-1, reads GAGVSQSPSNKVTEKGKDVELRCDPISGHTALYWYRQSLGQGLEFLIYFQGNSAPDKSGLPSDRFSAERTGGSVSTLTIQRTQQEDSAVYLCASSQGQARFFGPGTRLTVL.

This clonotype was recorded many times. This chain uses TRBV3-1 with TRBJ2-2; 8 bases align to TRBD1. The CDR3 spans 17 residues. The trim removed 0 bases at V and 4 bases at J, leaving 7 bases unmatched. Germline CDR1 LGHDT, CDR2 YNNKEL (reference sequence). The CDR3 loop reads CASSQDRQGAITGELFF. The CDR3 coding sequence is TGTGCCAGCAGCCAAGATAGGCAGGGGGCCATCACCGGGGAGCTGTTTTTT.

At least ten counts were recorded for this clonotype. The rearrangement joins TRBV7-8 to TRBJ2-3; D unresolved. V dropped 1 base and J dropped 2 bases, with 16 bases sitting between them. The CDR3 runs to 17 residues. Looked up from germline, CDR1 is SGHVS and CDR2 is FQNEAQ. CDR3 coding DNA: TGTGCCAGCAGCTTAGACTTGGCGGCTAAAAACACAGATACGCAGTATTTT. Translation gives CASSLDLAAKNTDTQYF.

In its sample, this clonotype was seen many times. The J gene is TRBJ2-3, the V gene TRBV5-6, with 9 bases that match TRBD2. The germline gives CDR1 SGHDT, CDR2 YYEEEE. V lost 0 bases and J lost 1; bases outside the gene matches: 6. The CDR3 totals 17 residues. The CDR3 loop reads CASSLVPSGTRTDTQYF. The DNA of the CDR3 is TGTGCCAGCAGCTTGGTGCCTAGCGGGACACGCACAGATACGCAGTATTTT. The complete variable domain, with remaining parts taken from reference TRBV5-6 and TRBJ2-3, reads DAGVTQSPTHLIKTRGQQVTLRCSPKSGHDTVSWYQQALGQGPQFIFQYYEEEERQRGNFPDRFSGHQFPNYSSELNVNALLLGDSALYLCASSLVPSGTRTDTQYFGPGTRLTVL.

This clonotype came up many times. CDR3 loop: CASSSALGLAVYNEQFF. CDR3 DNA sequence: TGTGCCAGCAGCTCTGCACTGGGACTAGCGGTATACAATGAGCAGTTCTTC. The rearrangement uses TRBV7-2 and TRBJ2-1; 11 bases match TRBD2. The CDR3 is made up of 17 amino acids. V gave up 4 bases and J gave up 4 bases; unmatched junction bases: 9. Germline assignment: CDR1 SGHTA and CDR2 FQGNSA. Full variable domain (remainder filled in from reference TRBV7-2 and TRBJ2-1): GAGVSQSPSNKVTEKGKDVELRCDPISGHTALYWYRQSLGQGLEFLIYFQGNSAPDKSGLPSDRFSAERTGGSVSTLTIQRTQQEDSAVYLCASSSALGLAVYNEQFFGPGTRLTVL.

This clonotype has at least ten counts. The V call is TRBV5-1, the J call TRBJ2-1; D might be TRBD1 or TRBD2, each matching 5 bases. The germline V gene has CDR1 SGHRS and CDR2 YFSETQ. Trimming removed 0 bases from V and 0 bases from J, with 10 bases in between. This CDR3 spans 16 amino acids. The DNA of the CDR3 is TGCGCCAGCAGCTTGGACGAGGGGAGCTCCTACAATGAGCAGTTCTTC. Protein: CASSLDEGSSYNEQFF.

This clonotype was seen only a few times. J is TRBJ1-6 and V is TRBV2; D is unresolved. Trimming took off 4 bases at V and 0 bases at J, with 13 bases between the two ends. Germline loops: CDR1 SNHLY, CDR2 FYNNEI. This CDR3 region has 17 residues. CDR3 residues: CASSAGAVSSYNSPLHF. DNA for the CDR3: TGTGCCAGCAGTGCGGGAGCGGTGAGCTCCTATAATTCACCCCTCCACTTT. Supplemented by reference TRBV2 and TRBJ1-6, the full variable domain reads EPEVTQTPSHQVTQMGQEVILRCVPISNHLYFYWYRQILGQKVEFLVSFYNNEISEKSEIFDDQFSVERPDGSNFTLKIRSTKLEDSAMYFCASSAGAVSSYNSPLHFGNGTRLTVT.

This chain connects TRBV20-1 to TRBJ2-1; no reliable D call. The V end was cut by 2 bases, the J end by 8 bases, with 19 bases between. In germline, CDR1 is DFQATT, CDR2 SNEGSKA (reference sequence). The CDR3 spans 15 residues. CDR3 nucleotides: TGCAGTGCTAGAATCCCAGCTAAAAAACGGGATGAGCAGTTCTTC. It yields the protein CSARIPAKKRDEQFF.

This clonotype was recorded a few times. V gene TRBV12-3 or TRBV12-4 combines with J gene TRBJ2-7; TRBD2 matches at 8 bases. The CDR3 covers 15 residues. The V and J ends lost 6 bases and 0 bases, in that order; junction bases with no gene match: 7. CDR3 sequence reads: CASSRGGGYSYEQYF. In nucleotides, the CDR3 is TGTGCCAGCAGCCGGGGGGGGGGCTACTCCTACGAGCAGTACTTC.

This clonotype was detected only a few times. V and J are TRBV12-3 or TRBV12-4 and TRBJ2-3; no reliable D call. The CDR3 contains 11 residues. V shed 8 bases and J shed 3 bases, with 6 bases lying between them. The CDR3 is CASGLTDTQYF. The CDR3 DNA is TGTGCCAGCGGCTTGACAGATACGCAGTATTTT.

At least ten counts were recorded for this clonotype. This chain connects TRBV4-3 to TRBJ2-1; D not resolved. The CDR3 runs to 16 residues. V lost 3 bases, J lost 7 bases, and 19 bases lay in between. Germline V lookup: CDR1 LGHNA, CDR2 YSLEER. This CDR3 reads CASSQAVSTSRNEQFF. The CDR3 nucleotides are TGCGCCAGCAGCCAGGCGGTTAGTACGTCTCGGAATGAGCAGTTCTTC.

The rearrangement joins TRBV2 to TRBJ2-1; D is undetermined. Germline CDR1 is SNHLY and CDR2 is FYNNEI. V lost 8 bases to trimming and J lost 4 bases, with 6 bases between them. The CDR3 is made up of 11 amino acids. The CDR3 DNA follows: TGTGCCAGCGGATTATACAATGAGCAGTTCTTC. It is translated as CASGLYNEQFF.

The CDR3 DNA is TGTGCCACCGCACTAACGGGACAGGGCTCCTACGAGCAGTACTTC. This encodes CATALTGQGSYEQYF. The chain combines TRBV10-3 with TRBJ2-7, with 9 bases lining up with TRBD1. V lost 10 bases to trimming and J lost 0 bases; unmatched junction nucleotides: 10. The CDR3 runs to 15 residues. Per the germline V gene, CDR1 is ENHRY and CDR2 is SYGVKD.